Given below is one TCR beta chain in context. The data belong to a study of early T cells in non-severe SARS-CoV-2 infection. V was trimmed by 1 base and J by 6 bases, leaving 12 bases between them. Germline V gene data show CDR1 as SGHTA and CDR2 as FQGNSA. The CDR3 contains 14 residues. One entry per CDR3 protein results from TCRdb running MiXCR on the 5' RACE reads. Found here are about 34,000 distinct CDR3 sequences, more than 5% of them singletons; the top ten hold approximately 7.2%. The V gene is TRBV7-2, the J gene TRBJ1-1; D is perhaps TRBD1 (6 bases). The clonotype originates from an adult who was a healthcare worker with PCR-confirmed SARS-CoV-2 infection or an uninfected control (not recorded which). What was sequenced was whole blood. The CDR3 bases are TGTGCCAGCAGCTTAGTTGGCAGGGGCTCTGAAGCTTTCTTT. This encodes CASSLVGRGSEAFF. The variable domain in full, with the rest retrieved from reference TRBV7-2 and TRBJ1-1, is GAGVSQSPSNKVTEKGKDVELRCDPISGHTALYWYRQSLGQGLEFLIYFQGNSAPDKSGLPSDRFSAERTGGSVSTLTIQRTQQEDSAVYLCASSLVGRGSEAFFGQGTRLTVV.